The entry below describes one TCR beta chain. Clones were read by immunoSEQ multiplex PCR, and TCRdb kept only the in-frame ones, dropping some. The repertoire holds about 74,000 clones, with about nine tenths as singletons. The CDR3 is made up of 13 amino acids. V was trimmed by 6 bases and J by 2 bases, leaving 10 bases between them. CDR1 is MNHNY, CDR2 SVGAGI, per germline (reference sequence). The time point is: pretreatment peripheral blood. The number of samples from each patient was between 1 and 8, taken pretreatment and on-treatment. This sample is drawn from a study of PD-L1 blockade in urothelial cancer.

The starting material was PBMCs, obtained around atezolizumab (anti-PD-L1) treatment. This sequence originates from a man between 65 and 85 years old with urothelial cancer. V usage is TRBV6-6 and J usage is TRBJ1-2; D gene ambiguous. CDR3 DNA: TGTGCCAGCAGGGTCGGGGTCAACTATGGCTACACCTTC. Its protein is CASRVGVNYGYTF.